Below, 27 T cell receptor beta chains from the same sample are listed, as sequenced in a study of shared clonotypes between healthy human individuals. Libraries were prepared by immunoSEQ multiplex PCR; TCRdb keeps only in-frame clonotypes and omits some of them. The sample has some 2.1 million clones; 85% to 95% are singletons. Sequencing input: naive CD4+ T cells sorted from blood. Noted subset: CD45RA+ positively selected. These receptors all come from a man younger than 30 in good health.

This clone was recorded a few times. The V and J genes are TRBV4-3 and TRBJ2-7, with D perhaps being TRBD1 or TRBD2 (6 bases each). The CDR3 is 14 amino acids. The germline gives CDR1 LGHNA, CDR2 YSLEER. With 3 bases removed from V and 7 bases from J, the gap between germline ends came to 16 bases. The CDR3 DNA reads as TGCGCCAGCAGCCAGGGGGCCCACGCGGGGGAGCAGTACTTC. Translating gives CASSQGAHAGEQYF.

This clone was seen once. The chain carries TRBV30 and TRBJ1-2; 12 bases are a match to TRBD1. Trimming took 1 base from V and 4 from J; bases not matched to a gene: 4. The germline CDR1 and CDR2 sequences are GTSNPN and SVGIG (reference sequence). The length of the CDR3 is 15 residues. In DNA, the CDR3 is TGTGCCTGGAGTGCCGGGACAGGGGGCGGCTATGGCTACACCTTC. Its protein product is CAWSAGTGGGYGYTF.

The chain combines TRBV5-1 with TRBJ2-5, with 12 bases aligning to TRBD2. CDR1 is SGHRS, CDR2 YFSETQ, per germline. This CDR3 region has 16 residues. V shed 0 bases and J 5 bases; nucleotides not matched to a gene: 5. DNA for the CDR3: TGCGCCAGCAGCTTGGCGACTAGCGGGAGTGAGGAGACCCAGTACTTC. Translation gives CASSLATSGSEETQYF.

This chain links TRBV6-5 with TRBJ1-1; tentative D call: TRBD1 (5 bases). This CDR3 is 15 amino acids long. The germline gives CDR1 MNHEY, CDR2 SVGAGI. Trimming took off 2 bases at V and 2 bases at J, with 12 bases between the two ends. CDR3 DNA sequence: TGTGCCAGCAGTTACCAGGGACGGGCAAACACTGAAGCTTTCTTT. It yields the protein CASSYQGRANTEAFF.

The chain is built from TRBV28 and TRBJ2-7; D not resolved. Germline lookup yields CDR1 MDHEN and CDR2 SYDVKM. V gave up 7 bases and J gave up 2 bases, with 15 bases separating them. The CDR3 sequence is 14 residues long. Written as DNA, the CDR3 is TGTGCCAGCAAAGTGGCAGGCGCCACCTACGAGCAGTACTTC. Protein sequence: CASKVAGATYEQYF.

The chain joins TRBV27 to TRBJ1-1; D is perhaps TRBD1 (6 bases). Germline V gene lookup returns CDR1 MNHEY and CDR2 SMNVEV (reference sequence). V was trimmed by 6 bases and J by 0 bases, leaving 14 bases between them. The CDR3 totals 15 residues. In DNA, the CDR3 is TGTGCCAGCAGCTCCTTACAGGGTCTGAACACTGAAGCTTTCTTT. Translated, it gives CASSSLQGLNTEAFF.

As DNA, the CDR3 is TGTGCCAGCAGTTTCGCACAGTTCGCGGAGACCCAGTACTTC. Translation: CASSFAQFAETQYF. The rearrangement uses TRBV28 and TRBJ2-5, with D uncertain. V was pared by 3 bases and J by 5 bases, with 13 bases between. Germline assignment: CDR1 MDHEN and CDR2 SYDVKM. The CDR3 loop spans 14 amino acids.

V is TRBV7-6 and J is TRBJ2-7; D unresolved. This CDR3 region has 14 residues. Trimming left V 5 bases short and J 8 bases short, with 19 bases between. CDR1 is SGHVS and CDR2 is FNYEAQ in the germline V gene. DNA for the CDR3: TGTGCCAGCAGCCCCCAAGGTGGAGATACGAAGCAGTACTTC. As protein: CASSPQGGDTKQYF. Full variable domain (remainder filled in from reference TRBV7-6 and TRBJ2-7): GAGVSQSPRYKVTKRGQDVALRCDPISGHVSLYWYRQALGQGPEFLTYFNYEAQQDKSGLPNDRFSAERPEGSISTLTIQRTEQRDSAMYRCASSPQGGDTKQYFGPGTRLTVT.

The chain carries TRBV5-1 and TRBJ2-7; 10 nucleotides match TRBD1. Germline CDR1 is SGHRS and CDR2 is YFSETQ. This CDR3 has 14 residues. V dropped 1 base and J dropped 6; count of bases not matched to a gene: 4. CDR3 region: CASSLSTGGLEQYF. The CDR3 nucleotides read TGCGCCAGCAGCTTGTCGACAGGGGGCCTCGAGCAGTACTTC.

The CDR3 reads CASSLRTGGTYGYTF. The CDR3 DNA follows: TGTGCCAGCAGCTTGAGAACAGGGGGCACTTATGGCTACACCTTC. The rearrangement links TRBV5-4 to TRBJ1-2; 9 nucleotides agree with TRBD1. The CDR3 runs to 15 residues. The germline gives CDR1 SGHNT, CDR2 YYREEE (reference sequence). The V segment lost 1 base and the J segment 5 bases; nucleotides outside the gene matches: 6.

The chain combines TRBV7-2 with TRBJ2-1; D tentatively fits TRBD1 or TRBD2 (5 bases each). CDR3 length: 15 amino acids. Germline CDR1 reads SGHTA; CDR2 reads FQGNSA. Trimming removed 5 bases at V and 4 bases at J, with 15 bases between. CDR3 amino acids: CASSVLGAGYNEQFF. DNA for the CDR3: TGTGCCAGCAGCGTACTCGGGGCAGGTTACAATGAGCAGTTCTTC.

J is TRBJ2-5 and V is TRBV4-1, with a tentative D call TRBD1 (6 bases). V lost 1 base and J lost 4, with 10 bases in between. The CDR3 length is 14 residues. Germline V gene sequence: CDR1 MGHRA, CDR2 YSYEKL. The CDR3 region is CASSQGGGLETQYF. In nucleotides, the CDR3 is TGCGCCAGCAGCCAAGGAGGGGGATTAGAGACCCAGTACTTC.

CDR3 in amino acids: CSSRRGLTDTQYF. DNA for the CDR3: TGCAGCTCCCGACGGGGACTCACAGATACGCAGTATTTT. V usage is TRBV29-1 and J usage is TRBJ2-3; weak D call: TRBD2 (6 bases). The CDR3 is 13 residues long. The germline gives CDR1 SQVTM, CDR2 ANQGSEA. V was pared by 8 bases and J by 2 bases, with 14 bases between.

The chain employs TRBV10-3 and TRBJ2-2; TRBD1 matches at 8 bases. CDR3 length: 16 residues. Germline CDR1 is ENHRY and CDR2 is SYGVKD. V lost 6 bases to trimming and J lost 0 bases; unmatched junction nucleotides: 6. The CDR3 DNA is TGTGCCATCAGGTCACCGGGACAGGCGAACACCGGGGAGCTGTTTTTT. Residues: CAIRSPGQANTGELFF.

The genes are TRBV14 and TRBJ2-7; no clear D. CDR3 length: 15 residues. CDR1 SGHDN and CDR2 FVKESK come from the germline V gene. Trimming took 1 base from V and 5 from J, leaving 15 bases between them. The CDR3 nucleotides are TGTGCCAGCAGCCAAGCCGGGTCCTACCCACACGAGCAGTACTTC. Translating it yields CASSQAGSYPHEQYF.

The rearrangement links TRBV2 to TRBJ2-7, with D unresolved. CDR1 and CDR2 from the germline V gene are SNHLY and FYNNEI. The ends were cut back, 3 bases at V and 3 bases at J, with 18 bases in the middle. The CDR3 runs 16 residues. This CDR3 is CASSDPKTGFIYEQYF. The CDR3 nucleotides read TGTGCCAGCAGTGACCCTAAGACGGGTTTTATCTACGAGCAGTACTTC.

This clone occurred once. V gene TRBV10-3 combines with J gene TRBJ2-3; TRBD1 agrees at 8 bases. This CDR3 is 16 amino acids long. Germline trimming cut 3 bases from V and 4 bases from J; bases unmatched to any gene: 9. CDR1 ENHRY and CDR2 SYGVKD come from the germline V gene. CDR3 sequence: CAISDRGGTGPDTQYF. In DNA, the CDR3 is TGTGCCATCAGTGACCGGGGCGGGACAGGTCCAGATACGCAGTATTTT.

This rearrangement joins TRBV7-8 to TRBJ2-7; TRBD2 agrees at 11 bases. Losses at the gene ends were 4 bases for V and 7 bases for J; bases not matched to a gene: 9. The CDR3 covers 15 residues. The germline gives CDR1 SGHVS, CDR2 FQNEAQ. The CDR3 spells CASSSRLAGTGEQYF. For the CDR3, the DNA is TGTGCCAGCAGCTCGAGACTAGCGGGGACTGGAGAGCAGTACTTC. The complete variable domain, with remaining parts taken from reference TRBV7-8 and TRBJ2-7, reads GAGVSQSPRYKVAKRGQDVALRCDPISGHVSLFWYQQALGQGPEFLTYFQNEAQLDKSGLPSDRFFAERPEGSVSTLKIQRTQQEDSAVYLCASSSRLAGTGEQYFGPGTRLTVT.

This clone came up once. This rearrangement joins TRBV28 to TRBJ1-5; 7 nucleotides agree with TRBD1. CDR1 is MDHEN and CDR2 is SYDVKM in the germline V gene. There are 16 residues in the CDR3. Unmatched junction bases numbered 5, after V lost 1 base and J lost 2 bases. The CDR3 coding sequence is TGTGCCAGCAGTTTATCGACAGGGAGTGGCAATCAGCCCCAGCATTTT. This codes for CASSLSTGSGNQPQHF.

As to this clone: This sample includes further DNA sequences coding for the same CDR3. The V call is TRBV7-2, the J call TRBJ2-7; no reliable D call. With 4 bases removed from V and 7 bases from J, the gap between germline ends came to 8 bases. CDR3 size: 11 residues. The germline V gene encodes CDR1 SGHTA and CDR2 FQGNSA. The CDR3 DNA sequence: TGTGCCAGCAGCTCCCGGACGGAGCAGTACTTC. It encodes CASSSRTEQYF.

The chain combines TRBV4-1 with TRBJ2-3; 8 bases line up with TRBD2. With 1 base clipped from V and 0 bases from J, the junction kept 18 bases outside the gene matches. Germline V CDR1 and CDR2: MGHRA, YSYEKL. This CDR3 region has 21 residues. CDR3 coding DNA: TGCGCCAGCAGCCAAGCTATGGGACTAGGATCCCTCCGGGGGAGCACAGATACGCAGTATTTT. This codes for CASSQAMGLGSLRGSTDTQYF.

CDR3 loop: CAGQWVWDREVTGELFF. As DNA, the CDR3 is TGTGCCGGCCAGTGGGTGTGGGACAGGGAAGTTACCGGGGAGCTGTTTTTT. The chain combines TRBV27 with TRBJ2-2; 9 positions match TRBD1. Germline assignment: CDR1 MNHEY and CDR2 SMNVEV (reference sequence). Germline trimming cut 11 bases from V and 5 bases from J; bases unmatched to any gene: 18. The CDR3 contains 17 residues.

As for this clone: A much larger clonotype is one base distant, so this may be a read error. J is TRBJ2-5 and V is TRBV7-9; D might be TRBD1 or TRBD2, each matching 5 bases. V was trimmed by 5 bases and J by 2 bases, leaving 15 bases between them. Germline V gene lookup returns CDR1 SEHNR and CDR2 FQNEAQ (reference sequence). The CDR3 runs to 15 residues. The CDR3 DNA follows: TGTGCCAGCAGCCTCGGGGCAGGGTTTCAAGAGACCCAGTACTTC. Amino acids: CASSLGAGFQETQYF. Based on the CDR3 plus reference TRBV7-9 and TRBJ2-5, the full variable domain is DTGVSQNPRHKITKRGQNVTFRCDPISEHNRLYWYRQTLGQGPEFLTYFQNEAQLEKSRLLSDRFSAERPKGSFSTLEIQRTEQGDSAMYLCASSLGAGFQETQYFGPGTRLLVL.

The gene calls are TRBV16 and TRBJ1-2; 8 bases align to TRBD1. In germline, CDR1 is KGHSY, CDR2 FQNENV. The CDR3 sequence is 14 residues long. Trimming cost V 1 base and J 7 bases; bases outside gene matches: 5. The CDR3 is CASSQYLTGGGYTF. CDR3 nucleotides: TGTGCCAGCAGCCAATACCTCACAGGGGGTGGCTACACCTTC.

The sample holds one count of this clone. The chain joins TRBV27 to TRBJ1-4; D is uncertain. Germline V lookup: CDR1 MNHEY, CDR2 SMNVEV (reference sequence). The CDR3 is made up of 14 amino acids. The V end lost 2 bases, the J end lost 0 bases, and 4 bases lay between the germline ends. The CDR3: CASSLQATNEKLFF. The DNA for the CDR3 is TGTGCCAGCAGTTTACAGGCAACTAATGAAAAACTGTTTTTT.

This clone occurred many times. Other DNA sequences from this sample encode an identical CDR3 as well. CDR3 amino acids: CASSFYTGDTEAFF. The CDR3 region has the DNA TGTGCCAGCAGTTTTTACACAGGGGACACTGAAGCTTTCTTT. J is TRBJ1-1 and V is TRBV27; 7 nucleotides match TRBD1. Per the germline V gene, CDR1 is MNHEY and CDR2 is SMNVEV (reference sequence). V was pared by 3 bases and J by 3 bases, with 4 bases of the junction left unmatched. The CDR3 consists of 14 residues.

This clone was picked up a small number of times. V and J are TRBV25-1 and TRBJ2-7; D is tentatively TRBD1 or TRBD2 (5 bases each). V lost 5 bases and J 0 bases, leaving 11 bases between the germline ends. This CDR3 region has 14 residues. Germline V gives CDR1 MGHDK, CDR2 SYGVNS. The CDR3 region is CASSPGTPSYEQYF. The CDR3 DNA follows: TGTGCCAGCAGTCCTGGGACGCCCTCCTACGAGCAGTACTTC.